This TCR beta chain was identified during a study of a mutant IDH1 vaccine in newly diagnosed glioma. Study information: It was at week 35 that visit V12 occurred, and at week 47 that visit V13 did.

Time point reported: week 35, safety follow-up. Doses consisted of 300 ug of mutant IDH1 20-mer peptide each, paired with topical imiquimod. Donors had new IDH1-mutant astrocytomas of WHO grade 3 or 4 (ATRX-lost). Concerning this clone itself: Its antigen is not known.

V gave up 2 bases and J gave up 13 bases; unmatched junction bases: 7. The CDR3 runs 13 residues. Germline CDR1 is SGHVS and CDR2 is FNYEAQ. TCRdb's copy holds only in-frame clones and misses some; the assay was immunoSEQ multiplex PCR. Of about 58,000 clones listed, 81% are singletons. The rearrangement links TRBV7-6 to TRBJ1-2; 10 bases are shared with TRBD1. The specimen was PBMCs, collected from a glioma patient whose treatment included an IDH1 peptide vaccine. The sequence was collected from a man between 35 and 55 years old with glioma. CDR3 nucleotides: TGTGCCAGCAGCTTATCCGGGACAGGGGTATCCACCTTC. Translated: CASSLSGTGVSTF.